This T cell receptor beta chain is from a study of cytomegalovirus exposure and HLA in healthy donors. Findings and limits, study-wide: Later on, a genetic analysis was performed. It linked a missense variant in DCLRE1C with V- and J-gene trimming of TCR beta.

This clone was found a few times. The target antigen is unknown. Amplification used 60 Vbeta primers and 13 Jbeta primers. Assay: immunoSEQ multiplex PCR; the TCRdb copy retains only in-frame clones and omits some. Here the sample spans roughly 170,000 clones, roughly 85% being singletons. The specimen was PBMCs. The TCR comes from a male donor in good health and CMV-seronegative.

DNA for the CDR3: TGCGCCAGCAGCTTGGGGGGCGGTCTAACCGGGGAGCTGTTTTTT. Its translation: CASSLGGGLTGELFF. This chain connects TRBV5-1 to TRBJ2-2; maybe TRBD1 (5 bases). Germline values: CDR1 SGHRS, CDR2 YFSETQ. The V end lost 0 bases, the J end lost 5 bases, and 11 bases lay between the germline ends. The CDR3 is made up of 15 amino acids.